A selection of T cell receptor beta chains follows, all from one sample in a study of neurological immune-mediated disorders. MiXCR, run by TCRdb on the 5' RACE reads, gives a single entry per CDR3 protein. The table has 50,000 to 75,000 distinct CDR3 sequences, about 4% seen once. The source material was PBMCs. The receptor set was obtained from a man aged 50 or older with multiple sclerosis. Both conserved end residues are part of each CDR3. The order of the fields is J gene, clone size, D gene, V gene, CDR3 DNA, CDR3 protein. The D gene is left open where the match is weak. A row's size may be missing; if present it is once, few, many or a size class.

TRBJ1-6 many - TRBV4-2 TGTGCCAGCAGCCAAGTTCAAGCGAATTCACCCCTCCACTTT CASSQVQANSPLHF
TRBJ2-7 many - TRBV5-1 TGCGCCAGCAGCTGGTCCATAGGGACCCCCGGGGAGCAGTACTTC CASSWSIGTPGEQYF
TRBJ1-4 many - TRBV7-9 TGTGCCAGCGAACATTGGCCCAAAACTGAAAAACTGTTTTTT CASEHWPKTEKLFF
TRBJ1-1 - - TRBV5-6 TGTGCCAGCAGCTTGGCTGACAGAGAAGCTTTCTTT CASSLADREAFF
TRBJ2-2 - - TRBV24-1 TGTGCCACCAGTGATTACGGCGGGGAGCTGTTTTTT CATSDYGGELFF
TRBJ2-3 - TRBD1 TRBV2 TGTGCCTGCAGTGATGGACAGGGGGAAACAGATACGCAGTATTTT CACSDGQGETDTQYF
TRBJ2-5 many - TRBV20-1 TGCAGTGCTAGAGATACCCGCAACCAAGAGACCCAGTACTTC CSARDTRNQETQYF
TRBJ2-4 - - TRBV12-3/TRBV12-4 TGTGCCAGCACCCCGGAACTAGCCAAAAACATTCAGTACTTC CASTPELAKNIQYF
TRBJ2-5 many - TRBV5-6 TGTGCCAGCAGTTTCACCGGGACCGGGAGAGAGACCCAGTACTTC CASSFTGTGRETQYF
TRBJ1-1 many - TRBV7-2 TGTGCCAGCAGCTCACAGAGGTACACTGAAGCTTTCTTT CASSSQRYTEAFF
TRBJ1-5 many - TRBV5-1 TGCGCCAGCAGCTTGGAAGGGGGCAATCAGCCCCAGCATTTT CASSLEGGNQPQHF
TRBJ2-2 many - TRBV20-1 TGCAGTGCCCCCAACAGTGCCGGGGAGCTGTTTTTT CSAPNSAGELFF
TRBJ1-1 many - TRBV4-1 TGCGCCAGCAGCCGCCTGACCCAAACCCTGGGGTACACTGAAGCTTTCTTT CASSRLTQTLGYTEAFF
TRBJ1-6 many - TRBV4-3 TGCGCCAGCAGCCAAGCGGACAGCAATAATTCACCCCTCCACTTT CASSQADSNNSPLHF
TRBJ2-5 many TRBD2 TRBV10-1 TGCGCCAGCAGTGACGCGGGGACTAGAGGGGTCCTGGAGACCCAGTACTTC CASSDAGTRGVLETQYF
TRBJ1-4 many - TRBV4-1 TGCGCCAGCAGCCAGGCTTTAAGGGCCTCTGAAAAACTGTTTTTT CASSQALRASEKLFF
TRBJ2-3 - TRBD1 TRBV7-8 TGTGCCAGCAGCTTAGCCATGGACAGGATTTTCGCAGATACGCAGTATTTT CASSLAMDRIFADTQYF
TRBJ2-7 many - TRBV5-6 - CASAIVGGGSVSF
TRBJ2-3 - TRBD2 TRBV7-2 TGTGCCAGCAGCAAGAGGGCTAGCGGGGGGTTGATGGATACGCAGTATTTT CASSKRASGGLMDTQYF
TRBJ2-5 many TRBD2 TRBV29-1 TGCAGCGTTGGTGAAAGCGGGGTGGAGACCCAGTACTTC CSVGESGVETQYF
TRBJ2-3 few TRBD1 TRBV20-1 TGCAGTGCTGGACCCGGGACAGGGGGAAATCAGCCCCAGTATTTT CSAGPGTGGNQPQYF
TRBJ1-2 many - TRBV7-9 TGTGCCAGCAGCCCCCGCGTTGGTAACTATGGCTACACCTTC CASSPRVGNYGYTF
TRBJ2-3 many - TRBV7-2 TGTGCCAGCAGTGAACTAATCACGCAGTATTTT CASSELITQYF
TRBJ1-2 many - TRBV20-1 TGCAGTGGATTGAGTACCGGGACTGGGAGTTCTTACTATGGCTACACCTTC CSGLSTGTGSSYYGYTF
TRBJ2-3 many TRBD2 TRBV20-1 TGCAGTGCTAGAATAGCGGGGGGCTCCACAGATACGCAGTATTTT CSARIAGGSTDTQYF
TRBJ2-1 many - TRBV10-1 TGCGCCAGCAGTTTGAGGGCTGGAAGCAATGAGCAGTTCTTC CASSLRAGSNEQFF
TRBJ2-7 many - TRBV6-2/TRBV6-3 TGTGCCAGCGGGGGTTTCAGCTCCTACGAGCAGTACTTC CASGGFSSYEQYF
TRBJ2-2 many TRBD2 TRBV20-1 TGCAGTGCTAGCATAGCGGGGGCCGGGTTTTCGAACACCGGGGAGCTGTTTTTT CSASIAGAGFSNTGELFF
TRBJ2-5 many - TRBV5-1 TGCGCCAGCAGCCTTGGACAGTTTCGGGAGACCCAGTACTTC CASSLGQFRETQYF
TRBJ1-1 many - TRBV5-1 TGCGCCAGCAGCTTCTTCGGCTTACAGAACACTGAAGCTTTCTTT CASSFFGLQNTEAFF
TRBJ2-2 many TRBD1 TRBV5-6 TGTGCCAGCAGCTTCCGACAGGGGTCGGGCACCGGGGAGCTGTTTTTT CASSFRQGSGTGELFF
TRBJ1-2 few - TRBV5-1 TGCGCCAGCAGCTTGGGGATGGGGTATGGCTACACCTTC CASSLGMGYGYTF
TRBJ1-2 many - TRBV12-3/TRBV12-4 TGTGCCAGCAGTTTTATCGGTTATGGCTACACCTTC CASSFIGYGYTF
TRBJ2-2 many - TRBV15 TGTGCCACCAGCAGAGAAGGGGTGGATGACACCGGGGAGCTGTTTTTT CATSREGVDDTGELFF
TRBJ1-6 many - TRBV5-1 TGCGCCAGCAGCTTGGGTCGGGATAATTCACCCCTCCACTTT CASSLGRDNSPLHF
TRBJ2-3 few - TRBV5-1 TGCGCCAGCAGCCCCGGTATGGGGCCAGATACGCAGTATTTT CASSPGMGPDTQYF
TRBJ1-1 - - TRBV3-1 TGTGCCAGCAGCCCGTGGAGCCCGAACACTGAAGCTTTCTTT CASSPWSPNTEAFF
TRBJ1-1 many TRBD1 TRBV7-2 TGTGCCAGCAGCTTAAGGGACAGAGAAGCTTTCTTT CASSLRDREAFF
TRBJ2-1 many TRBD1 TRBV12-3/TRBV12-4 TGTGCCAGCAAGAACCCCGGGACAGGGACTTACAATGAGCAGTTCTTC CASKNPGTGTYNEQFF
TRBJ1-4 few - TRBV7-2 TGTGCCAGCAGGTTCAGGGATAATGAAAAACTGTTTTTT CASRFRDNEKLFF
TRBJ2-1 many TRBD2 TRBV6-4 TGTGCCAGCAGTGACGATCCCCTGGTTAGCGGGGGGGTAAATGAGCAGTTCTTC CASSDDPLVSGGVNEQFF
TRBJ1-3 many - TRBV6-5 TGTGCCAGCAGTCCCAGTTCTGGAAACACCATATATTTT CASSPSSGNTIYF
TRBJ1-2 many - TRBV5-1 TGCGCCAGCAGCCCCCAGGGTTCGCCGCATGGCTACACCTTC CASSPQGSPHGYTF
TRBJ2-5 many TRBD1 TRBV4-1 TGCGCCAGCAGCCAAGACGGCGACAGGGGGTATGAGACCCAGTACTTC CASSQDGDRGYETQYF
TRBJ1-1 many - TRBV18 TGTGCCAGCTCGCACGAGGCTCCCGATATTGAAGCTTTCTTT CASSHEAPDIEAFF
TRBJ1-1 - - TRBV20-1 TGCAGTGCTTTGCGGGGTTCGAACACTGAAGCTTTCTTT CSALRGSNTEAFF
TRBJ1-1 many - TRBV3-1 TGTGCCAGCAGACCCCTCTGGGGAGGGAACACTGAAGCTTTCTTT CASRPLWGGNTEAFF
TRBJ2-3 many - TRBV6-5 TGTGCCAGCAGTTCCAGGGGTGATACGCAGTATTTT CASSSRGDTQYF
TRBJ1-5 - - TRBV12-3/TRBV12-4 TGTGCCAGCAGTTTAGCAGGATATCAGCCCCAGCATTTT CASSLAGYQPQHF